The next 10 T cell receptor beta chains were all read from a single sample in a study of T cell responses to AZD1222 COVID-19 vaccine. Data came from immunoSEQ multiplex PCR; TCRdb stores just in-frame clones and leaves some out. The sample lists more than 35,000 clones, 83% seen once, with around 52% in the top ten. The sample was peripheral blood, taken on day 0 of AZD1222 vaccination. The receptors were sampled from an adult in good health.

V usage is TRBV7-2 and J usage is TRBJ1-1; no clear D gene. The CDR3 length is 15 residues. Trimming cost V 5 bases and J 4 bases, with 17 bases left between them. Per the germline V gene, CDR1 is SGHTA and CDR2 is FQGNSA. The CDR3 coding sequence is TGTGCCAGCAGCCCCCAGGACTTAGGCGGCACTGAAGCTTTCTTT. Amino acids: CASSPQDLGGTEAFF.

The chain joins TRBV6-5 to TRBJ1-5; no clear D gene. The CDR3 is 13 amino acids. The ends were cut back, 7 bases at V and 5 bases at J, with 12 bases in the middle. The germline CDR1 and CDR2 sequences are MNHEY and SVGAGI. The CDR3 DNA sequence: TGTGCCAGCAAGTGGAGCAGCGATCAGCCCCAGCATTTT. Its protein product is CASKWSSDQPQHF.

The chain recombines TRBV5-6 with TRBJ2-3; 15 positions match TRBD2. The germline V gene encodes CDR1 SGHDT and CDR2 YYEEEE. J was trimmed by 5 bases and V by 5 bases; bases with no gene match: 0. CDR3 length: 14 residues. The CDR3 nucleotides read TGTGCCAGCAGGGGACTAGCGGGGGGAGATACGCAGTATTTT. Encoded protein: CASRGLAGGDTQYF.

The rearrangement links TRBV3-1 (or the pseudogene TRBV3-2) to TRBJ1-3, with a weak D call TRBD1 (5 bases). Trimming took off 4 bases at V and 0 bases at J, with 13 bases between the two ends. There are 16 residues in the CDR3. The germline gives CDR1 LGHDT, CDR2 YNNKEL (reference sequence). DNA of the CDR3: TGTGCCAGCAGCCGGAACGCAGGGAGCTCTGGAAACACCATATATTTT. It translates to CASSRNAGSSGNTIYF.

The V and J genes are TRBV6-1 and TRBJ2-1, with 8 positions matching TRBD2. Germline loops: CDR1 MNHNS, CDR2 SASEGT. V was pared by 1 base and J by 0 bases, with 5 bases of the junction left unmatched. The CDR3 loop spans 17 amino acids. The CDR3 loop is CASSEDWSGSSYNEQFF. The CDR3 nucleotides are TGTGCCAGCAGTGAAGATTGGAGCGGGAGCTCCTACAATGAGCAGTTCTTC.

The chain combines TRBV14 with TRBJ2-1; a weak D match, TRBD2 (5 bases). The CDR3 contains 15 residues. V lost 4 bases and J 4 bases, leaving 14 bases between the germline ends. Germline CDR1 reads SGHDN; CDR2 reads FVKESK. The CDR3 protein is CASSPGRGNYNEQFF. CDR3 DNA: TGTGCCAGCAGCCCCGGTCGGGGAAATTACAATGAGCAGTTCTTC.

The chain joins TRBV5-1 to TRBJ2-1; D remains ambiguous. V lost 0 bases to trimming and J lost 9 bases, with 4 bases between them. CDR1 and CDR2 from the germline V gene are SGHRS and YFSETQ. The CDR3 covers 11 residues. This chain's CDR3 is CASSLEFEQFF. The CDR3 DNA follows: TGCGCCAGCAGCTTGGAGTTTGAGCAGTTCTTC.

The chain combines TRBV11-3 with TRBJ1-1, with D hard to call. The V and J ends lost 2 bases and 0 bases respectively, with 10 bases between them. This CDR3 has 15 residues. Germline loops: CDR1 SGHNT, CDR2 YENEEA. CDR3 bases: TGTGCCAGCAGCTTAAGGAACGGCATGAACACTGAAGCTTTCTTT. It specifies CASSLRNGMNTEAFF.

This sequence joins TRBV5-6 and TRBJ1-1, with 9 positions matching TRBD1. The V gene's germline CDR1 is SGHDT and CDR2 YYEEEE. With V trimmed by 3 bases and J by 6 bases, 6 bases remained unmatched. This CDR3 contains 14 residues. CDR3 coding DNA: TGTGCCAGCAGCTCAGACAGGGGGTCGGCTGAAGCTTTCTTT. Amino acid sequence: CASSSDRGSAEAFF.

The chain has TRBV2 and TRBJ1-1; D possibly corresponds to TRBD1 (5 bases). This CDR3 contains 12 residues. The V gene's germline CDR1 is SNHLY and CDR2 FYNNEI. The V end lost 7 bases, the J end lost 7 bases, and 13 bases lay between the germline ends. CDR3 nucleotide sequence: TGTGCCAGCAACCCAACAGGCCATGAAGCTTTCTTT. Translated: CASNPTGHEAFF.